This TCR beta chain was identified during a study of blood T cell repertoires in COVID-19. The overall study: Italy, Spain and the United States were the sources of the convalescent and acute COVID-19 samples. T cells, B-cell-depleted T cells, or PBMCs provided the cDNA or gDNA that served as material.

Germline CDR1 is MNHNS and CDR2 is SASEGT. The CDR3 is 18 amino acids. V gave up 3 bases and J gave up 5 bases; unmatched junction bases: 12. In the source study's methods: For nucleated cells, counts were estimated from reference gene primer amplification. The repertoire was sequenced with immunoSEQ multiplex PCR; TCRdb's copy has only in-frame clones and lacks some. That table furnishes V, J and clone size, whereas the DNA furnished D and trimming. This repertoire shows 390,000 or so clones, 80% to 90% found once; its top ten account for approximately 1.5%. The rearrangement links TRBV6-1 to TRBJ2-5, with 13 bases lining up with TRBD2. The TCR originated in a woman in her thirties with active or convalescent COVID-19. The source material was peripheral blood. The CDR3 region is CASSDKLTGLAGRETQYF. The CDR3 DNA follows: TGTGCCAGCAGTGACAAGCTTACGGGACTAGCGGGAAGGGAGACCCAGTACTTC.